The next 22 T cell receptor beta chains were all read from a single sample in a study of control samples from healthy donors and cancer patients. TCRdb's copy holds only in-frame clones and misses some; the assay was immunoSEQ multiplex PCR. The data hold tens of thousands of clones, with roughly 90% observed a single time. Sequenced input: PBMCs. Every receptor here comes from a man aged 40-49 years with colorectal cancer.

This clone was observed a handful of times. The CDR3 bases are TGTGCCAGCAGTCCCTCGGGGGAAGGGATAGGAAACACCATATATTTT. Protein: CASSPSGEGIGNTIYF. The chain couples TRBV21-1 to TRBJ1-3. TRBV21-1 is listed as a pseudogene. The length of the CDR3 is 16 residues.

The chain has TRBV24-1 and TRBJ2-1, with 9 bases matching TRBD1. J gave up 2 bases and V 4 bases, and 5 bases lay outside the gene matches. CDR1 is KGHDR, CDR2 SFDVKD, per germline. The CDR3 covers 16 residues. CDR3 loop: CATSEETGGTYNEQFF. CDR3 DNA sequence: TGTGCCACCAGTGAAGAGACAGGGGGAACCTACAATGAGCAGTTCTTC.

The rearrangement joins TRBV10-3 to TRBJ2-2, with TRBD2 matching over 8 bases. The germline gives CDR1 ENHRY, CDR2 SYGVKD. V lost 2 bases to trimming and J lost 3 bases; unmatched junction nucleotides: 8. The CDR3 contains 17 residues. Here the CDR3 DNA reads TGTGCCATCAGTGAGCCCAGCGGGAGACTGGACACCGGGGAGCTGTTTTTT. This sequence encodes CAISEPSGRLDTGELFF.

CDR3 DNA sequence: TGCGCCAGCACTTTCAGTGGGGGGAACACTGAAGCTTTCTTT. It encodes CASTFSGGNTEAFF. The V call is TRBV4-1, the J call TRBJ1-1, with a possible D match to TRBD1 (5 bases). Germline V gene sequence: CDR1 MGHRA, CDR2 YSYEKL. This CDR3 spans 14 amino acids. V was cut by 7 bases and J by 1 base, with 13 bases left in between.

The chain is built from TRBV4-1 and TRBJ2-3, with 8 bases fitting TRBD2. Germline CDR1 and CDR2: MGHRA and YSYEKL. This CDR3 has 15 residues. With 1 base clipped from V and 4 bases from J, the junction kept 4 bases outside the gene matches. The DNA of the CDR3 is TGCGCCAGCAGCCAAGGGACTAGCTGGGCAGATACGCAGTATTTT. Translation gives CASSQGTSWADTQYF.

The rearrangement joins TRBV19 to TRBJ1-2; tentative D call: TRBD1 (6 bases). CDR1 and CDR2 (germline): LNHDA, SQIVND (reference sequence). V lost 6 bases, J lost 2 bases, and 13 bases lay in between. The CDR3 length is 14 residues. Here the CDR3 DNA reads TGTGCCAGTAGGTCCGGGACACTCAACTATGGCTACACCTTC. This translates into CASRSGTLNYGYTF.

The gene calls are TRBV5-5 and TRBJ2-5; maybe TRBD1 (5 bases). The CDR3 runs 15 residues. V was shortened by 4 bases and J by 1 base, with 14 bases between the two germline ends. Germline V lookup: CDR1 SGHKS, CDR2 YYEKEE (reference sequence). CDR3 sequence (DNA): TGTGCCAGCAGCCTATATCCAAGGGGCCAAGAGACCCAGTACTTC. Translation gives CASSLYPRGQETQYF.

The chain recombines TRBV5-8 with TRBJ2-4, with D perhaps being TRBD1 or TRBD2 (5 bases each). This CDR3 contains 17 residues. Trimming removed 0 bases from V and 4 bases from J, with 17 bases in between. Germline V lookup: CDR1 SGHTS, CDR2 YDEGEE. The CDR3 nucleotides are TGTGCCAGCAGCTTGGCTGGGGGATTGCGATGGAAAAACATTCAGTACTTC. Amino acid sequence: CASSLAGGLRWKNIQYF.

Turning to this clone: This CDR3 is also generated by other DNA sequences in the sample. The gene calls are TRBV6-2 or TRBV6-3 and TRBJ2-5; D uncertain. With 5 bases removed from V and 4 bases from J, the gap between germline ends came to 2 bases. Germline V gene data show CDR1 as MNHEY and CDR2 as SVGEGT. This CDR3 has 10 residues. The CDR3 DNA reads TGTGCCAGCAGTAGAGAGACCCAGTACTTC. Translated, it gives CASSRETQYF.

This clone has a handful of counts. The chain's CDR3 is CASSLGIGDQPQHF. The CDR3 coding sequence is TGTGCCAGCAGCTTGGGGATAGGGGATCAGCCCCAGCATTTT. The genes are TRBV5-6 and TRBJ1-5; D is perhaps TRBD1 (5 bases). In germline, CDR1 is SGHDT, CDR2 YYEEEE. The CDR3 has 14 residues. Trimming pared 0 bases from V and 5 bases from J, leaving 9 bases between.

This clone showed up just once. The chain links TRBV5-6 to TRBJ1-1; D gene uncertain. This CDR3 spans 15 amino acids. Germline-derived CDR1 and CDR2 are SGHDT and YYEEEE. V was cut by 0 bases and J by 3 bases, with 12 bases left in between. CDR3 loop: CASSLGLRDHTEAFF. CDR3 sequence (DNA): TGTGCCAGCAGCTTGGGACTTCGGGATCACACTGAAGCTTTCTTT.

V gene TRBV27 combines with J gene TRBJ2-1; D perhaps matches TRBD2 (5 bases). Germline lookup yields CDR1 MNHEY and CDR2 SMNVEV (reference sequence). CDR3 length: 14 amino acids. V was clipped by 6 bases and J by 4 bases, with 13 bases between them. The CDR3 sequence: CASSPVRGYNEQFF. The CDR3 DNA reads TGTGCCAGCAGCCCCGTCCGGGGTTACAATGAGCAGTTCTTC.

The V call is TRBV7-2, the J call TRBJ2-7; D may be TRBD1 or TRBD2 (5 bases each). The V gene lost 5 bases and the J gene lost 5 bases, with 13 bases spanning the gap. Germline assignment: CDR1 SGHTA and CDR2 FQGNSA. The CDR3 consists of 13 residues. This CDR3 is CASSPGRRDEQYF. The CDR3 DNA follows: TGTGCCAGCAGCCCGGGACGGCGCGACGAGCAGTACTTC.

The CDR3 DNA is TGCAGCGTTGGGGTCTGGGGTGTGAAGTTCTTC. It encodes CSVGVWGVKFF. The V gene is TRBV29-1, the J gene TRBJ2-1; D unclear. The germline CDR1 and CDR2 sequences are SQVTM and ANQGSEA. V gave up 4 bases and J gave up 14 bases, with 15 bases separating them. The CDR3 totals 11 residues.

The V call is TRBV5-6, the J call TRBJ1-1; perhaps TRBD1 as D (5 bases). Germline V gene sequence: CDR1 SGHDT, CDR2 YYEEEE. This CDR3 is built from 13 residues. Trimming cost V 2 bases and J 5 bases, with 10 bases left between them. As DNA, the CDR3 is TGTGCCAGCAGCTTCCAGGGAGGTACTGAAGCTTTCTTT. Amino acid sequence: CASSFQGGTEAFF.

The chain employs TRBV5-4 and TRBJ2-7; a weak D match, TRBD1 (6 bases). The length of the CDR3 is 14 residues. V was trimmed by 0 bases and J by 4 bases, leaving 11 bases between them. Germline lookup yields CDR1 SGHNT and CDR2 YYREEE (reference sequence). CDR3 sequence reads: CASSLGGQRYEQYF. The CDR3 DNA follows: TGTGCCAGCAGCTTGGGAGGACAGAGATACGAGCAGTACTTC.

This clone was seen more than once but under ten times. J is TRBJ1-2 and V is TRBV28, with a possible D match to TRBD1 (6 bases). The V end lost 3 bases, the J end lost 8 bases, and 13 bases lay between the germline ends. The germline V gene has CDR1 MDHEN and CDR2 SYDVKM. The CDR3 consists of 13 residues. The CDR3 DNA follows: TGTGCCAGCAGTTTCAACAGGGAGAAGGGCTACACCTTC. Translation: CASSFNREKGYTF.

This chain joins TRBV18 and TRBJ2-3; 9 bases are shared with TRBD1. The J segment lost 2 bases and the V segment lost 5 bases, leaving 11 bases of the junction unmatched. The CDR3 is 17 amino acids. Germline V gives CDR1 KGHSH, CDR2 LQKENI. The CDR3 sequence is CASSNLLQGATTDTQYF. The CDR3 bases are TGTGCCAGCTCAAATTTACTACAGGGGGCGACCACAGATACGCAGTATTTT.

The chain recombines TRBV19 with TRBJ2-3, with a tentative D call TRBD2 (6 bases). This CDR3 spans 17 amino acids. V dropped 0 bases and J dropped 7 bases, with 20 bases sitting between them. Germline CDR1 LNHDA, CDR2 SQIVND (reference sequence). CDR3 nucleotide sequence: TGTGCCAGTAGTATAGATCTACCGGGAGTAGTGGTGAATACGCAGTATTTT. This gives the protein CASSIDLPGVVVNTQYF.

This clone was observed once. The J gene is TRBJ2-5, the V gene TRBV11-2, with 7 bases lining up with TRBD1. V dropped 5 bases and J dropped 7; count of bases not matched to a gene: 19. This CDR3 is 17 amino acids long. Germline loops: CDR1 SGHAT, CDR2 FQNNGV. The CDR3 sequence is CASSQVTGSSLVGTQYF. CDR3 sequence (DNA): TGTGCCAGCAGCCAAGTGACAGGGTCGTCTCTTGTAGGGACCCAGTACTTC.

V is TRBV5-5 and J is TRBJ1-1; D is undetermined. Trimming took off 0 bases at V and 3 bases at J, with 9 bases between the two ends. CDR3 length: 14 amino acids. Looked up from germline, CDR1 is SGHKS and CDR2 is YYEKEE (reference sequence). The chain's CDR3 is CASSLGWGYTEAFF. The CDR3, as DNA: TGTGCCAGCAGCTTGGGGTGGGGTTACACTGAAGCTTTCTTT.

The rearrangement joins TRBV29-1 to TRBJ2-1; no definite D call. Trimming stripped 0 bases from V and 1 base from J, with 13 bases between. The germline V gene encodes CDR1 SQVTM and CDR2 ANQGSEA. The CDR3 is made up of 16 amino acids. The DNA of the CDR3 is TGCAGCGTTGAAGATCGGTGGCGGAAATCCTACAATGAGCAGTTCTTC. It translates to CSVEDRWRKSYNEQFF.